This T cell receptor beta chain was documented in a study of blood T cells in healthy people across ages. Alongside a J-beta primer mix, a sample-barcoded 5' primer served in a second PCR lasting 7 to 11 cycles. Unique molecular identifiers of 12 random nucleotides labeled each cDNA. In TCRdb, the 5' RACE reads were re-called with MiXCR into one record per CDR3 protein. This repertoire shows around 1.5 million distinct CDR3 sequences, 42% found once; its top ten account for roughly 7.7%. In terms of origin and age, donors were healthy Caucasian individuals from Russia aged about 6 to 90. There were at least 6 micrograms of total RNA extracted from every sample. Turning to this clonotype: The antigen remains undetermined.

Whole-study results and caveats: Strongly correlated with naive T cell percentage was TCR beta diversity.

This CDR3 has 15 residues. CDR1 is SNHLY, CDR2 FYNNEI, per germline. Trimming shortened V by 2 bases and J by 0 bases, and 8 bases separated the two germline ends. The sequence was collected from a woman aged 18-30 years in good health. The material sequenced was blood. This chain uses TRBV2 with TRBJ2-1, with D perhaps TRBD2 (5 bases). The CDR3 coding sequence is TGTGCCAGCAGTGAACCGGGGAGCTCCTACAATGAGCAGTTCTTC. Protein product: CASSEPGSSYNEQFF.